This T cell receptor beta chain was identified during a study of T cells after yellow fever vaccination. Whole-study findings and limits: Weaker overall was a secondary response that nonetheless peaked faster, on day 5 versus 15. Most primary-vaccination clones recurred post-booster (around 97% CD4, roughly 91% CD8). Only a minor proportion of clonotypes was detected across both CD4 and CD8 compartments. Bulk-population clonotypes that are abundant could appear as contaminants in FACS-sorted repertoires.

The V end lost 8 bases, the J end lost 4 bases, and 14 bases lay between the germline ends. This CDR3 has 14 residues. Germline CDR1 and CDR2: MNHEY and SMNVEV (reference sequence). TCRdb analysed the 5' RACE reads with MiXCR anew, one entry per CDR3 protein. The profile shows approximately 550,000 distinct CDR3 sequences, over 15% of them singletons. This clonotype appeared a few times. Its antigen is currently unknown. The sequence was collected from a young man who received the YFV17D yellow fever vaccine. Specimen: PBMCs, collected 15 days after the yellow fever booster vaccination. J is TRBJ2-2 and V is TRBV27; D not resolved. The CDR3 loop reads CASSRPTVTGELFF. For the CDR3, the DNA is TGTGCCAGCTCTAGACCAACTGTCACCGGGGAGCTGTTTTTT.